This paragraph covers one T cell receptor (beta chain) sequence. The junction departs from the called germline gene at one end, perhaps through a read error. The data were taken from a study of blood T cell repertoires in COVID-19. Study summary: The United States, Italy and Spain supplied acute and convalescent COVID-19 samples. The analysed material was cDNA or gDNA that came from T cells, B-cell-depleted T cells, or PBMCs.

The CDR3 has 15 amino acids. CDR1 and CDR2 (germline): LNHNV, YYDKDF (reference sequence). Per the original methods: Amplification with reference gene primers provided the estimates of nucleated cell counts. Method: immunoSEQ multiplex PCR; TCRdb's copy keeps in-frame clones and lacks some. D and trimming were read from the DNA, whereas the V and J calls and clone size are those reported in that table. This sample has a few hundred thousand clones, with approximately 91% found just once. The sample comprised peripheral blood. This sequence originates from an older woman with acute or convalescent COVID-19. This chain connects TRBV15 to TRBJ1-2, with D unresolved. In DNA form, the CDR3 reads TGTGCCACCAGCAGAGGAAGTGCCGCTAACTATGACTACACCTTC. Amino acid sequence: CATSRGSAANYDYTF.